This T cell receptor beta chain stems from a study of T cell repertoires in cytomegalovirus infection. TCRdb ran MiXCR on the reads and lists one entry per CDR3 protein. In the table there are around 81,000 distinct CDR3 sequences, around 37% of which are singletons. Study-level points and caveats: Ex vivo responses were dominated by HLA-C-restricted CMV-specific TCR beta clonotypes.

With respect to this clonotype: Its antigen is still unknown.

The CDR3 has 17 residues. V dropped 0 bases and J dropped 6 bases, with 18 bases sitting between them. CDR1 is LGHNA and CDR2 is YSLEER in the germline V gene. This TCR came from a human donor in good health (CMV status not recorded). Some clones in this sample may be carry-over from other donors' samples. The chain combines TRBV4-3 with TRBJ2-1; D gene unclear. Sample: CD8+ T cells from cultured PBMCs, taken from culture after CMV antigen stimulation. As DNA, the CDR3 is TGCGCCAGCAGCCAAGAGGGGTTGAGGTCGTTAGGCAATGAGCAGTTCTTC. Protein product: CASSQEGLRSLGNEQFF.